This TCR beta chain is drawn from a study of post-analysis software for immune sequencing data. Study conclusions and caveats: In patients, five TRBV segments were more frequent than in controls, with TRBV5-6, TRBV5-1 and TRBV20-1 among them.

A note on this clonotype: Its antigen is as yet unknown.

The germline gives CDR1 SGHAT, CDR2 FQNNGV. V was trimmed by 8 bases and J by 8 bases, leaving 21 bases between them. CDR3 length: 15 amino acids. TCR beta cDNA libraries had unique molecular identifiers. TCRdb re-derived calls from the PCR reads in MiXCR, one entry per CDR3 protein. The sample has hundreds of thousands of distinct CDR3 sequences, 25% to 30% seen once. The rearrangement uses TRBV11-2 and TRBJ2-2; a weak D match, TRBD2 (7 bases). This sequence originates from a girl aged 5-17 years with multiple sclerosis. The source material was blood. In DNA, the CDR3 is TGTGCCAGCCTCTCGGGCGGGGGCGCCGATGGGGAGCTGTTTTTT. Encoded protein: CASLSGGGADGELFF.